This T cell receptor (beta chain) was sequenced during a study of cytotoxic CD8 clonotypes in ibrutinib-treated CLL. Across the whole study: Collecting the response samples happened after a median approximately twelve months of treatment, with a range of 6 to 36.

After removal of 8 bases from V and 6 bases from J, the junction contained 10 bases not matched to a gene. Germline-derived CDR1 and CDR2 are MNHEY and SVGAGI. The CDR3 covers 14 residues. The method was immunoSEQ multiplex PCR; TCRdb's version includes in-frame clones alone and lacks a portion of them. The table has some 350,000 clones, 67% seen once. The sequenced sample was PBMCs, obtained after 36 months of ibrutinib treatment. The chain links TRBV6-5 to TRBJ2-7; TRBD2 matches at 10 bases. The sequence was obtained from a human donor with chronic lymphocytic leukemia. CDR3 protein: CASLPLAGALEQYF. For the CDR3, the DNA is TGTGCCAGCTTACCCCTAGCGGGGGCCCTCGAGCAGTACTTC.